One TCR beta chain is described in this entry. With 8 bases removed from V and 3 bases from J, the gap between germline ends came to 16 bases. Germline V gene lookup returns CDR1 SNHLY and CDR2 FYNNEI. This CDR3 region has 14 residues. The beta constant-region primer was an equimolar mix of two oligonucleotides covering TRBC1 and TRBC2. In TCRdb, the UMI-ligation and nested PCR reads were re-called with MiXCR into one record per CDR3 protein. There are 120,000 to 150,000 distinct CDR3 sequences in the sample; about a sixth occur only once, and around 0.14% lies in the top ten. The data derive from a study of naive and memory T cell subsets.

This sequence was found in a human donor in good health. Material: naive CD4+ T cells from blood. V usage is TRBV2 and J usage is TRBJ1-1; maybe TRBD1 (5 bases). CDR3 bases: TGTGCCAGCTCCAGTTTTACAGGAGACACTGAAGCTTTCTTT. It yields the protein CASSSFTGDTEAFF.